What follows describes a single T cell receptor (beta chain). This sample stems from a study of blood T cell repertoires in COVID-19. Trimming pared 0 bases from V and 0 bases from J, leaving 6 bases between. Per the germline V gene, CDR1 is MNHNS and CDR2 is SASEGT. This CDR3 region has 14 residues. Produced via immunoSEQ multiplex PCR; TCRdb's table is partial and in-frame only. The sample holds some 170,000 clones, roughly four fifths seen once. The V gene is TRBV6-1, the J gene TRBJ2-7; no clear D. The sequenced material came from peripheral blood. This clonotype was sampled from a human donor in a cohort sampled during active COVID-19. In nucleotides, the CDR3 is TGTGCCAGCAGTGAAGCCTATAGCTCCTACGAGCAGTACTTC. It codes for CASSEAYSSYEQYF.